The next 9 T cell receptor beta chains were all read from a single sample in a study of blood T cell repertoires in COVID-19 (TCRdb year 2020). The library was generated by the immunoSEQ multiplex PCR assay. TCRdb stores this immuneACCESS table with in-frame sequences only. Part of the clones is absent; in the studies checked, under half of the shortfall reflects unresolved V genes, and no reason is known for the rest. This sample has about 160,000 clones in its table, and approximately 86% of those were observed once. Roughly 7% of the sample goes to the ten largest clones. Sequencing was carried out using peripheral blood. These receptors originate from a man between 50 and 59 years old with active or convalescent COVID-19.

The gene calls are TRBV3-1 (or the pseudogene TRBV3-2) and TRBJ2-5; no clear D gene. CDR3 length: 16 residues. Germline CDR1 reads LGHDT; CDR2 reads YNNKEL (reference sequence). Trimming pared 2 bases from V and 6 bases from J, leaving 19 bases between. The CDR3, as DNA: TGTGCCAGCAGCCAAAATCCCCTGATGCGGAGACAGACCCAGTACTTC. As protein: CASSQNPLMRRQTQYF.

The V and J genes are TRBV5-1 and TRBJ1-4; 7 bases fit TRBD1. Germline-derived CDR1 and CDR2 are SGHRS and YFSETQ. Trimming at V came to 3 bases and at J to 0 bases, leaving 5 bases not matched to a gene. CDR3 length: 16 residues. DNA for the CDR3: TGCGCCAGCAGCTCTCACAGGGGAACAACTAATGAAAAACTGTTTTTT. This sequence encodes CASSSHRGTTNEKLFF. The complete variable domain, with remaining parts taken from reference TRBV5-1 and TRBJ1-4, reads KAGVTQTPRYLIKTRGQQVTLSCSPISGHRSVSWYQQTPGQGLQFLFEYFSETQRNKGNFPGRFSGRQFSNSRSEMNVSTLELGDSALYLCASSSHRGTTNEKLFFGSGTQLSVL.

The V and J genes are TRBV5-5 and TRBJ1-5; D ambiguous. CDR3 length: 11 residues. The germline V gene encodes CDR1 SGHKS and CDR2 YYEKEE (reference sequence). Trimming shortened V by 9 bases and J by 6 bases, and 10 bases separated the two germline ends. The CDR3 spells CATLAPQPQHF. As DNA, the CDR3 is TGTGCCACCTTGGCCCCTCAGCCCCAGCATTTT.

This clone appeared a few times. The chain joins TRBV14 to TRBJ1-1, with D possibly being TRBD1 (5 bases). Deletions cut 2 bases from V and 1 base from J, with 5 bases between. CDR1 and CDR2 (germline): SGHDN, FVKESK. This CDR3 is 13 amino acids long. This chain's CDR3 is CASSQQGNTEAFF. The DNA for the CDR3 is TGTGCCAGCAGCCAACAGGGGAACACTGAAGCTTTCTTT.

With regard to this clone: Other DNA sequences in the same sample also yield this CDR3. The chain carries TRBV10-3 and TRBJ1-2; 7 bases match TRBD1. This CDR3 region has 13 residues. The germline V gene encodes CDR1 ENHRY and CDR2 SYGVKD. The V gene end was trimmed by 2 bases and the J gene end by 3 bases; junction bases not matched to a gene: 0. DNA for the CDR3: TGTGCCATCAGTGAGACAGGGGACTATGGCTACACCTTC. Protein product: CAISETGDYGYTF.

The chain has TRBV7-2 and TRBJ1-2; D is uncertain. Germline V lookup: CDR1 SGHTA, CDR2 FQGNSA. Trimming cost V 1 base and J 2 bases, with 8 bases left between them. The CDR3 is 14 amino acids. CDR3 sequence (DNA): TGTGCCAGCAGCTTAGGCCGGGAAAACTATGGCTACACCTTC. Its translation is CASSLGRENYGYTF.

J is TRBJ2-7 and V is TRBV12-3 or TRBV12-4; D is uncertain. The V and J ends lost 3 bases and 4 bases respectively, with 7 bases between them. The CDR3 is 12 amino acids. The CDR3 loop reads CASSLNGYEQYF. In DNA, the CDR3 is TGTGCCAGCAGTTTGAACGGGTACGAGCAGTACTTC.

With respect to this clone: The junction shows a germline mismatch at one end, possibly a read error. CDR3 DNA: TGTGCCAGCAGTTTGGTTCGAGCGGGTACGCACTTC. Translation: CASSLVRAGTHF. V and J are TRBV12-3 or TRBV12-4 and TRBJ2-5; D might be TRBD2 (6 bases). This CDR3 spans 12 amino acids.

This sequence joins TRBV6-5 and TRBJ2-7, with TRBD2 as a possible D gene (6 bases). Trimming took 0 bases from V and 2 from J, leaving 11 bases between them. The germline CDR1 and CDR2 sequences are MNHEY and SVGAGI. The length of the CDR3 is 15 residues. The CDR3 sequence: CASSYSRETTYEQYF. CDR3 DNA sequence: TGTGCCAGCAGTTACTCTCGGGAGACTACCTACGAGCAGTACTTC.